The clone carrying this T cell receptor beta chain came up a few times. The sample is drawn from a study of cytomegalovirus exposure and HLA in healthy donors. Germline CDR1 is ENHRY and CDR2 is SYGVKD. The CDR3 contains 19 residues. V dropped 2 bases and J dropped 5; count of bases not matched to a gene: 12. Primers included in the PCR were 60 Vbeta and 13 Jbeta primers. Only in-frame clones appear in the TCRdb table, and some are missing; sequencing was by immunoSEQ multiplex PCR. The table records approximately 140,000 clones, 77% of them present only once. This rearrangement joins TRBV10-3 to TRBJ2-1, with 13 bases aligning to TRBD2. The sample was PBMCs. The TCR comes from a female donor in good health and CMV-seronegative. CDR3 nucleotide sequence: TGTGCCATCAGTGAGGGGGCCCAAACTAGCGGGAGGGTGGACAATGAGCAGTTCTTC. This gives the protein CAISEGAQTSGRVDNEQFF.